This T cell receptor (beta chain) is drawn from a study of T cell changes during pregnancy in multiple sclerosis. The V gene's germline CDR1 is MDHEN and CDR2 SYDVKM. This CDR3 contains 13 residues. The V end was cut by 2 bases, the J end by 4 bases, with 9 bases between. Assay: immunoSEQ multiplex PCR; the TCRdb copy retains only in-frame clones and omits some. The profile shows tens of thousands of clones, about 92% of them singletons. The V call is TRBV28, the J call TRBJ2-7, with D unclear. This TCR was recovered from a female donor with multiple sclerosis, enrolled in a pregnancy study. Sequencing was performed on CD4+ T cells from peripheral blood mononuclear cells, taken in the third trimester of pregnancy. The CDR3 sequence: CASSLTPMYEQYF. Here the CDR3 DNA reads TGTGCCAGCAGTTTAACCCCTATGTACGAGCAGTACTTC. Drawing the rest from reference TRBV28 and TRBJ2-7, the complete variable domain is DVKVTQSSRYLVKRTGEKVFLECVQDMDHENMFWYRQDPGLGLRLIYFSYDVKMKEKGDIPEGYSVSREKKERFSLILESASTNQTSMYLCASSLTPMYEQYFGPGTRLTVT.